Listed below are T cell receptor beta chains from one sample, sequenced in a study of blood T cell repertoires in COVID-19. Profiled with immunoSEQ multiplex PCR; TCRdb holds only in-frame clones, not every one. This table holds approximately 200,000 clones, around 80% found once. Sequencing was performed on peripheral blood. These receptors were taken from an elderly woman with COVID-19, enrolled during active disease. CDR3s include the opening cysteine and the closing phenylalanine or tryptophan. Fields, in order: clone size, J gene, V gene, D gene, CDR3 DNA, CDR3 protein. The D gene is left open where the match is weak. Rows may omit the clone size; those that give it use once, few, many or a size class.

few,TRBJ1-2,TRBV7-9,.,TGTGCCAGCAGCTTAGGCAGGGTTGGCTATGGCTACACCTTC,CASSLGRVGYGYTF
few,TRBJ2-7,TRBV5-1,.,TGCGCCAGCAGCTTAACAGTAGGCTACGAGCAGTACTTC,CASSLTVGYEQYF
.,TRBJ2-5,TRBV10-3,.,TGTGCCATCAGTGCACAGGGTTGGGGGCAAGAGACCCAGTACTTC,CAISAQGWGQETQYF
.,TRBJ1-6,TRBV7-9,TRBD1,TGTGCCAGCAGCTTAGGGGCCCCACAGGGGAATTCACCCCTCCACTTT,CASSLGAPQGNSPLHF
.,TRBJ1-1,TRBV18,TRBD1,TGTGCCAGCTCCCTAGGACAGGTCATGAACACTGAAGCTTTCTTT,CASSLGQVMNTEAFF
.,TRBJ2-5,TRBV18,TRBD1,TGTGCCAGCTCACCCCCCGGGACAGGTCCTAAGGGGGAGACCCAGTACTTC,CASSPPGTGPKGETQYF
.,TRBJ2-2,TRBV11-3,.,TGTGCCAGCAGCCGAGGGGGTTCGAACACCGGGGAGCTGTTTTTT,CASSRGGSNTGELFF
.,TRBJ2-5,TRBV5-3,.,TGTGCCAGAAGCTTGACAGGTCTTCGGCAAGAGACCCAGTACTTC,CARSLTGLRQETQYF
.,TRBJ1-2,TRBV11-1,.,TGTGCCAGCAGTCAGACAGACTATGGCTACACCTTC,CASSQTDYGYTF
.,TRBJ2-2,TRBV18,.,TGTGCCAGCTCACGATATAGGGGCAACACCGGGGAGCTGTTTTTT,CASSRYRGNTGELFF
.,TRBJ2-1,TRBV6-5,TRBD2,TGTGCCAGTAAAAGCGGGGGTAACTACAATGAGCAGTTCTTC,CASKSGGNYNEQFF
.,TRBJ2-5,TRBV9,.,TGTGCCAGCAGCGGGCCGTCAGTAGCGGCACAAGAGACCCAGTACTTC,CASSGPSVAAQETQYF
.,TRBJ2-2,TRBV7-2,.,TGTGCCAACAAAAGGGGTGGATTGGGCGGGGAGCTGTTTTTT,CANKRGGLGGELFF
.,TRBJ2-1,TRBV5-6,TRBD2,TGTGCCAGCAGCGCTCTAGCGGGAGGACACAATGAGCAGTTCTTC,CASSALAGGHNEQFF
.,TRBJ1-1,TRBV15,.,TGTGCCACCAGCGAGGACACCCATGAAGCTTTCTTT,CATSEDTHEAFF
few,TRBJ2-5,TRBV7-9,TRBD1,TGTGCCAGCAGCTCAATCCTCGGGACAGGGGGGGTAGAGACCCAGTACTTC,CASSSILGTGGVETQYF
.,TRBJ1-2,TRBV5-5,TRBD1,TGTGCCAGCAGCTTACCGGGGACAGGTTATGGCTACACCTTC,CASSLPGTGYGYTF
.,TRBJ1-5,TRBV6-5,.,TGTGCCAGCACTGCCCAGAATAGCAATCAGCCCCAGCATTTT,CASTAQNSNQPQHF
once,TRBJ1-4,TRBV5-1,TRBD1,TGCGCCAGCAGCACATCACCGGGACAGGGGGTTAATGAAAAACTGTTTTTT,CASSTSPGQGVNEKLFF
.,TRBJ2-1,TRBV10-3,.,TGTGCCTCTGGACTCTCCTATGAGCAGTTCTTC,CASGLSYEQFF
.,TRBJ2-7,TRBV9,.,TGTGCCAGCAGCGAGGGTCCGGGGGGCCCCTACGAGCAGTACTTC,CASSEGPGGPYEQYF
few,TRBJ2-1,TRBV5-8,TRBD1,TGTGCCAGCAGCAGTCGACAGGGGGCTCTCCATGAGCAGTTCTTC,CASSSRQGALHEQFF